The 5 T cell receptor beta chains below come from one sample, sequenced in a study of shared T cell receptors in the human thymus. Only in-frame clones appear in the TCRdb table, and some are missing; sequencing was by immunoSEQ multiplex PCR. Among hundreds of thousands of clones listed, roughly 90% were seen once. The data were also submitted as part of a second study, on human thymus T cells.

The sequencing sample was made of thymocytes. The receptors originated from a boy in the first two years of life with a congenital heart defect.

The chain carries TRBV5-1 and TRBJ2-5; D possibly corresponds to TRBD2 (6 bases). Trimming removed 6 bases at V and 4 bases at J, with 13 bases between. The V gene's germline CDR1 is SGHRS and CDR2 YFSETQ. The CDR3 covers 13 residues. CDR3 in amino acids: CASTPGAGETQYF. The CDR3 DNA sequence: TGCGCCAGCACTCCGGGAGCAGGAGAGACCCAGTACTTC.

This chain connects TRBV7-9 to TRBJ1-4; possibly TRBD1 for D (6 bases). CDR1 SEHNR and CDR2 FQNEAQ come from the germline V gene (reference sequence). The V gene lost 4 bases and the J gene lost 5 bases, with 14 bases spanning the gap. The CDR3 spans 15 residues. The CDR3, as DNA: TGTGCCAGCAGCTCAGAAGGCAGGGGAAATGAAAAACTGTTTTTT. Amino acids: CASSSEGRGNEKLFF.

The chain has TRBV10-1 and TRBJ2-1, with 9 bases identical to TRBD2. V was pared by 1 base and J by 2 bases, with 15 bases of the junction left unmatched. This CDR3 has 20 amino acids. Germline values: CDR1 WNHNN, CDR2 SYGVQD (reference sequence). The CDR3 loop reads CASSEFFAGGGMGPYNEQFF. The CDR3 region has the DNA TGCGCCAGCAGTGAGTTTTTCGCGGGAGGGGGGATGGGCCCCTACAATGAGCAGTTCTTC.

The chain carries TRBV6-5 and TRBJ2-7; TRBD2 agrees at 10 bases. This CDR3 contains 14 residues. CDR1 and CDR2 (germline): MNHEY, SVGAGI. Unmatched junction bases numbered 5, after V lost 6 bases and J lost 3 bases. The CDR3 sequence is CASRTGTSVYEQYF. CDR3 coding DNA: TGTGCCAGCAGGACCGGGACTAGCGTCTACGAGCAGTACTTC.

This chain links TRBV7-8 with TRBJ2-7; 9 nucleotides agree with TRBD1. The length of the CDR3 is 15 residues. Germline trimming cut 3 bases from V and 2 bases from J; bases unmatched to any gene: 5. CDR1 and CDR2 from the germline V gene are SGHVS and FQNEAQ. In DNA form, the CDR3 reads TGTGCCAGCAGCTTTGAGGGGGACAGGGCCTACGAGCAGTACTTC. It yields the protein CASSFEGDRAYEQYF.